This TCR beta chain was documented in a study of blood T cell repertoires in COVID-19. Overall study context: There were acute and convalescent COVID-19 samples, and they came from the United States, Italy and Spain. From T cells, B-cell-depleted T cells, or PBMCs came the material, which was cDNA or gDNA.

In the original workflow: Researchers report that nucleated cell counts were estimated from reference gene primer amplification. Assay used: immunoSEQ multiplex PCR; TCRdb lists only in-frame clones, some missing. That table gives V, J and clone size, and the DNA gave D and trimming. The data hold almost 200,000 clones, with roughly nine tenths observed a single time. This CDR3 is built from 14 residues. Losses at the gene ends were 6 bases for V and 0 bases for J; bases not matched to a gene: 4. Germline V gene lookup returns CDR1 ENHRY and CDR2 SYGVKD. The clonotype was recovered from a woman in her seventies with acute or convalescent COVID-19. V gene TRBV10-3 combines with J gene TRBJ1-2, with TRBD1 matching over 7 bases. Sequenced sample: peripheral blood. CDR3: CAIRQGMTNYGYTF. Here the CDR3 DNA reads TGTGCCATCAGACAGGGGATGACTAACTATGGCTACACCTTC.